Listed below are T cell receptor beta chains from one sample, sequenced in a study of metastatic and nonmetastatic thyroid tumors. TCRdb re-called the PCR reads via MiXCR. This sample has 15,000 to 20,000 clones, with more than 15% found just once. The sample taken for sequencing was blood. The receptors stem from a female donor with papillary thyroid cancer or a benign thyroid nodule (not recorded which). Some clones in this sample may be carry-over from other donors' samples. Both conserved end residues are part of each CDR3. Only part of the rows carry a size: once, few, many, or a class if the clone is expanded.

CASSSLAGVDTQYF	TRBV5-1	TRBJ2-3	.
CASSPPTGLSYEQYF	TRBV28	TRBJ2-7	medium-sized
CASSREPRSGYTIYF	TRBV12-3/TRBV12-4	TRBJ1-3	few
CASSIGQGASTEAFF	TRBV19	TRBJ1-1	many
CASSPEGVGTEAFF	TRBV11-2	TRBJ1-1	many
CASSEGGPGYTEAFF	TRBV25-1	TRBJ1-1	.
CASASLAGLYDEQFF	TRBV5-1	TRBJ2-1	many
CASSQTGRGKNTEAFF	TRBV5-1	TRBJ1-1	many
CATSREWGGTDTQYF	TRBV15	TRBJ2-3	medium-sized
CASNGGPATNEKLFF	TRBV6-1	TRBJ1-4	many
CASSTNRGQEYGYTF	TRBV7-9	TRBJ1-2	.
CASSPPGGQTQYF	TRBV5-1	TRBJ2-5	many
CASSIFGPPLGIYGYTF	TRBV19	TRBJ1-2	many
CASSRQGFYEQYF	TRBV6-1	TRBJ2-7	.
CASSLGTGRSGELFF	TRBV5-1	TRBJ2-2	many
CASSLVQDSDTQYF	TRBV12-3/TRBV12-4	TRBJ2-3	many
CASSPDRHYEQYF	TRBV6-1	TRBJ2-7	medium-sized
CASSRTGGTGGSGELFF	TRBV11-2	TRBJ2-2	many
CASSQDLPSEQYF	TRBV3-1	TRBJ2-7	once
CASSIGGSLNEQFF	TRBV19	TRBJ2-1	many
CASSWGAGTVEAFF	TRBV5-1	TRBJ1-1	many
CASSPIAQGNTEAFF	TRBV3-1	TRBJ1-1	many
CASSSAVINSPLHF	TRBV12-3/TRBV12-4	TRBJ1-6	.
CASSIGRTYGYTF	TRBV19	TRBJ1-2	.
CSARALGTGIETEAFF	TRBV20-1	TRBJ1-1	many
CASRTLGGETGELFF	TRBV6-1	TRBJ2-2	few
CASSDRGHQLNTEAFF	TRBV6-1	TRBJ1-1	medium-sized
CASSLDGRGEKLFF	TRBV5-4	TRBJ1-4	many
CSAPVQGGSPLHF	TRBV20-1	TRBJ1-6	.
CASSKDRGVYSNQPQHF	TRBV11-1	TRBJ1-5	many
CASSIGGVRETQYF	TRBV19	TRBJ2-5	.
CASGLDSPNYGYTF	TRBV5-1	TRBJ1-2	medium-sized
CASSQDSPRTEAFF	TRBV6-2/TRBV6-3	TRBJ1-1	few
CASSSWPKGDNQPQHF	TRBV12-3/TRBV12-4	TRBJ1-5	few
CASSLNRMNTEAFF	TRBV28	TRBJ1-1	many
CASSLEGLATEAFF	TRBV7-9	TRBJ1-1	.
CSASDRAQRSPLHF	TRBV20-1	TRBJ1-6	many
CASSLASLTGTGGWYEQYF	TRBV5-4	TRBJ2-7	many
CASSDTDTQYF	TRBV6-1	TRBJ2-3	medium-sized
CASSPSDTQYF	TRBV18	TRBJ2-3	.
CASSLGRYDYGYTF	TRBV12-3/TRBV12-4	TRBJ1-2	medium-sized
CASSHGRTGTNTYEQYF	TRBV11-1	TRBJ2-7	many
CASSLGAGSTDTQYF	TRBV5-6	TRBJ2-3	few
CASSQVEGKGQFF	TRBV3-1	TRBJ2-1	many
CASSLGQGGYNEQFF	TRBV5-6	TRBJ2-1	many
CAWRGTGGSYNEQFF	TRBV30	TRBJ2-1	.
CASSWGTNPTRNIQYF	TRBV6-1	TRBJ2-4	many
CASSLSEGNTIYF	TRBV11-2	TRBJ1-3	medium-sized